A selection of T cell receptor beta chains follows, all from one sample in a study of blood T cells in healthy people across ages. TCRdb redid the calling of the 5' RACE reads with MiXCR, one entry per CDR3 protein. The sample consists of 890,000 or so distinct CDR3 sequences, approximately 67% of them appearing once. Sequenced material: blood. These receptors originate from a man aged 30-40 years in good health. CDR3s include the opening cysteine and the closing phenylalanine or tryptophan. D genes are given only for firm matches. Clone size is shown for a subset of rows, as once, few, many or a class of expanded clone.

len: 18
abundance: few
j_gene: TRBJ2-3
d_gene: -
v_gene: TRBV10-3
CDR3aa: CAISESLIRLGGSDTQYF
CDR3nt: TGTGCCATCAGTGAGTCCCTGATTCGACTAGGGGGTTCCGATACGCAGTATTTT

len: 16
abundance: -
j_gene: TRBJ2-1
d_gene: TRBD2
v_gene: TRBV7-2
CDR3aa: CASSLVSGGAESEQFF
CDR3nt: TGTGCCAGCAGCTTAGTTAGCGGGGGGGCCGAGAGTGAGCAGTTCTTC

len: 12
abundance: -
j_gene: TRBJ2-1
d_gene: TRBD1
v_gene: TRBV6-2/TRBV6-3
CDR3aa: CASSSTGYEQFF
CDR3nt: TGTGCCAGCAGTTCGACAGGGTACGAGCAGTTCTTC

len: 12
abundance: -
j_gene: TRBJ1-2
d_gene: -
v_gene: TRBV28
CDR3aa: CASSATNSGYTF
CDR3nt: TGTGCCAGCAGCGCGACAAACAGTGGCTACACCTTC

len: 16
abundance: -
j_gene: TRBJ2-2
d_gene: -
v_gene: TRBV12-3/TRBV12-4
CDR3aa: CASTQVSVGTSGELFF
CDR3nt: TGTGCCAGCACCCAGGTGTCTGTCGGGACCTCCGGGGAGCTGTTTTTT

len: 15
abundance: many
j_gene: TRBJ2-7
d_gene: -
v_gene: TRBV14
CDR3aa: CASSHSVQGTYEQYF
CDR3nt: TGTGCCAGCAGCCATAGTGTCCAGGGAACCTACGAGCAGTACTTC

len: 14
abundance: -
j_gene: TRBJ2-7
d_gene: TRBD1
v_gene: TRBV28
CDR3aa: CASRGTGIRYEQYF
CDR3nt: TGTGCCAGCAGAGGGACAGGGATCCGCTACGAGCAGTACTTC

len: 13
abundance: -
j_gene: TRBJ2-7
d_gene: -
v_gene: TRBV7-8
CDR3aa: CASSSGSYYEQYF
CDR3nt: TGTGCCAGCAGCAGTGGGTCCTACTACGAGCAGTACTTC

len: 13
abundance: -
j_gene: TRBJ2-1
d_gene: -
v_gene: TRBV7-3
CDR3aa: CASSPKTGNEQFF
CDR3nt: TGTGCCAGCAGCCCTAAGACTGGCAATGAGCAGTTCTTC

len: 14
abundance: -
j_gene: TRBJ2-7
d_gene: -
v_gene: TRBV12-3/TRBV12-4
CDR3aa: CASSPSARAYEQYF
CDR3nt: TGTGCCAGCAGCCCTTCGGCAAGGGCCTACGAGCAGTACTTC

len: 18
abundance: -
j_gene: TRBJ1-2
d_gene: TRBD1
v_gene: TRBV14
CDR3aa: CASSQSSPGQGANYGYTF
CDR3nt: TGTGCCAGCAGCCAATCTAGCCCGGGACAGGGGGCTAACTATGGCTACACCTTC

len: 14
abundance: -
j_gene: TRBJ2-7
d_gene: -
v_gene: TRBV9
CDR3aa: CASSATGLSDEQYF
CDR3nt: TGTGCCAGCAGCGCGACAGGCCTCTCTGACGAGCAGTACTTC

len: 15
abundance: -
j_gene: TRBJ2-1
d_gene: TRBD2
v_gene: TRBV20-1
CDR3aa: CSARGGGVSYNEQFF
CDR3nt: TGCAGTGCTAGAGGGGGAGGGGTCTCCTACAATGAGCAGTTCTTC

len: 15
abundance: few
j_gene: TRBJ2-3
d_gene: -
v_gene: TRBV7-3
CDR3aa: CASSLAGRGTDTQYF
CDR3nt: TGTGCCAGCAGCTTAGCGGGGAGAGGCACAGATACGCAGTATTTT

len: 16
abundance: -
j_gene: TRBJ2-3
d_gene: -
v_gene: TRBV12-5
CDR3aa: CASGSGRGPHGDTQYF
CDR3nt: TGTGCTAGTGGTAGTGGACGGGGCCCCCACGGAGATACGCAGTATTTT

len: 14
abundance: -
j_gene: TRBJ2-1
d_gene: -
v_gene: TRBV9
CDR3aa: CASGGGGSRNEQFF
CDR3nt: TGTGCCAGCGGGGGCGGGGGTTCGCGCAATGAGCAGTTCTTC

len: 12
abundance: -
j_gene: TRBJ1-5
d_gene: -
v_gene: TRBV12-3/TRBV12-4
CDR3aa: CASSWSNQPQHF
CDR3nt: TGTGCCAGCAGTTGGTCTAATCAGCCCCAGCATTTT

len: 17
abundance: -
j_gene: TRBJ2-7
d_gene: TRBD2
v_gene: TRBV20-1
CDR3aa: CSVLKGSGIPISYEQYF
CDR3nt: TGCAGTGTCCTAAAGGGTAGCGGGATACCCATCTCCTACGAGCAGTACTTC

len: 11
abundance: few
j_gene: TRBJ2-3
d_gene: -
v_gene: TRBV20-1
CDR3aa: CSALRTDTQYF
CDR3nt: TGCAGTGCTCTTCGCACAGATACGCAGTATTTT

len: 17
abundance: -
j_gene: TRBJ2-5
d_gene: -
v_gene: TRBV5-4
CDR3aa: CASSSGGQGSIRGTQYF
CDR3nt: TGTGCCAGCAGCTCTGGGGGGCAGGGGAGCATACGGGGGACCCAGTACTTC

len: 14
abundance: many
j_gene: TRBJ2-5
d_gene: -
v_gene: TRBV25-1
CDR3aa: CASSEPGVEETQYF
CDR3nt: TGTGCCAGCAGTGAGCCGGGGGTGGAGGAGACCCAGTACTTC

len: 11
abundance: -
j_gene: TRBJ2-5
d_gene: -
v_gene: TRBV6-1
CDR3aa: CASARRETQYF
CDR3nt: TGTGCCAGCGCTAGGCGGGAGACCCAGTACTTC

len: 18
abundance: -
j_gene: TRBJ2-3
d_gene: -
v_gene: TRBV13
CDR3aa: CANSHEAQGTTRTDTQYF
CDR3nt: TGTGCCAACAGCCACGAAGCCCAGGGGACTACCCGCACAGATACGCAGTATTTT

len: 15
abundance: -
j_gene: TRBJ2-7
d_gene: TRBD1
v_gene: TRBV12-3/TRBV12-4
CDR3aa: CASSPWDRSSYEQYF
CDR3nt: TGTGCCAGCAGCCCTTGGGACAGGAGCTCCTACGAGCAGTACTTC

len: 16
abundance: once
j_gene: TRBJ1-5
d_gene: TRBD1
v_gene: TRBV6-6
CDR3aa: CASSSGQLGADQPQHF
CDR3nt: TGTGCCAGCAGTTCGGGACAGTTGGGCGCAGATCAGCCCCAGCATTTT

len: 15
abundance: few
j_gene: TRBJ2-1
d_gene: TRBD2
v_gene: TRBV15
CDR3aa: CATSPTSGAFNEQFF
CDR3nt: TGTGCCACCAGCCCGACTAGCGGGGCTTTCAATGAGCAGTTCTTC

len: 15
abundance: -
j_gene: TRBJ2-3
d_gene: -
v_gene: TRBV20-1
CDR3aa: CSARVNGGRTDTQYF
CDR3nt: TGCAGTGCTAGAGTAAACGGGGGGCGCACAGATACGCAGTATTTT

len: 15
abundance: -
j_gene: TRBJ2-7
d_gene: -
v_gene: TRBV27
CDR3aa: CASSPRPLLNYEQYF
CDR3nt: TGTGCCAGCAGTCCCCGCCCACTTTTAAACTACGAGCAGTACTTC

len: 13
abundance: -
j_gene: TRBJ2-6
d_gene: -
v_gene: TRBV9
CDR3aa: CASSAVDFDVLTF
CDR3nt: TGTGCCAGCAGCGCGGTAGATTTCGACGTCCTGACTTTC